This TCR beta chain came from a study of cytomegalovirus exposure and HLA in healthy donors. The study ran its PCR with 60 Vbeta and 13 Jbeta primers. Only in-frame clones appear in the TCRdb table, and some are missing; sequencing was by immunoSEQ multiplex PCR. The sample's table shows about 49,000 clones. The CDR3 is 13 amino acids. Germline V gene sequence: CDR1 SGHTS, CDR2 YDEGEE. V was clipped by 3 bases and J by 2 bases; unmatched bases: 2. The receptor was derived from a man between 18 and 35 years old in good health and CMV-seropositive. Sequenced material: PBMCs. The V call is TRBV5-8, the J call TRBJ2-7, with 7 nucleotides matching TRBD1. CDR3 nucleotide sequence: TGTGCCAGCAGCTCCAGGGGGACCTACGAGCAGTACTTC. Protein: CASSSRGTYEQYF. Together with reference TRBV5-8 and TRBJ2-7, the CDR3 gives the full variable domain: EAGVTQSPTHLIKTRGQQATLRCSPISGHTSVYWYQQALGLGLQFLLWYDEGEERNRGNFPPRFSGRQFPNYSSELNVNALELEDSALYLCASSSRGTYEQYFGPGTRLTVT.